The clone carrying this TCR beta chain was counted ten times or more. These data belong to a study of blood T cells in healthy people across ages. This CDR3 contains 14 residues. V trimming: 3 bases; J trimming: 4 bases; junction bases outside the gene matches: 4. The germline gives CDR1 SGHRS, CDR2 YFSETQ. A second about 7 to 11 cycle PCR used barcoded and J-beta primers. TCRdb re-analysed the 5' RACE reads in MiXCR, keeping a single row per CDR3 protein. The data show more than 750,000 distinct CDR3 sequences, about 28% seen once. The data were also submitted as part of a second study, on T cells of mothers and their children. This second report adds: Slightly higher overlap, not significant, was seen in related mother-child pairs than in unrelated pairs.

The sequencing input was blood. This sequence joins TRBV5-1 and TRBJ2-5; 9 bases are shared with TRBD1. This TCR derives from a woman in her 40s in good health. For the CDR3, the DNA is TGCGCCAGCAGCTCCCCGGACAGGGGAGAGACCCAGTACTTC. Protein sequence: CASSSPDRGETQYF.